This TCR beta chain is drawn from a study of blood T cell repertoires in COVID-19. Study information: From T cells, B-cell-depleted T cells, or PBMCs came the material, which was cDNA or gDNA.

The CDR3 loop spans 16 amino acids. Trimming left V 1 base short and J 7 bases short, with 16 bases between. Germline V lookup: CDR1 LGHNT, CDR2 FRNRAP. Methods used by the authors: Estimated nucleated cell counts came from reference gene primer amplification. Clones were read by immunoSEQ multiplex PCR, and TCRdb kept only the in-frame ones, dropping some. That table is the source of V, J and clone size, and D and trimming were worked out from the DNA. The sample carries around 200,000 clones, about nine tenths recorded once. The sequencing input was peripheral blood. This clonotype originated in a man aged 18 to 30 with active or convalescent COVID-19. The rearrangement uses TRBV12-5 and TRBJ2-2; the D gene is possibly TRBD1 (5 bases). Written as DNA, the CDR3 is TGTGCTAGTGGTTTGGCCCAAAAGGACAACCACGGGGAGCTGTTTTTT. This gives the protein CASGLAQKDNHGELFF.